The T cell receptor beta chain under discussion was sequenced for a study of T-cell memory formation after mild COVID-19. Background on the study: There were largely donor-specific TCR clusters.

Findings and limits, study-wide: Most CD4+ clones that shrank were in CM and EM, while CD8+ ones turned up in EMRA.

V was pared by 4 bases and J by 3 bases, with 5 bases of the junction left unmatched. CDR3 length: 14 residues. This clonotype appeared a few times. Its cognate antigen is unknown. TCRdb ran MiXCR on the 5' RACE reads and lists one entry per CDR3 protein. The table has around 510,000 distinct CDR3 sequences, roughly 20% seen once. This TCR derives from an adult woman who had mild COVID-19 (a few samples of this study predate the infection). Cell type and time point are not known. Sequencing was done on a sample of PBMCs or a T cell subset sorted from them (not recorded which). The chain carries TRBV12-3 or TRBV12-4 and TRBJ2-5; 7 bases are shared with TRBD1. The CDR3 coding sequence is TGTGCCAGCAGTTCGGGACAGTGGAAAGAGACCCAGTACTTC. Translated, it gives CASSSGQWKETQYF.